This T cell receptor beta chain is drawn from a study of T cells in Graves' hyperthyroidism and ophthalmopathy. This clonotype was seen ten or more times. An end of the junction does not agree with germline; a read error may underlie this. Patients having uncontrolled infection, another autoimmune disease, pregnancy or lactation were not included. What was amplified from RNA transcripts were TCR beta CDR3 regions. HTBI primers were the set used in a first-round RT-PCR of the TCR CDR3. TCRdb independently ran MiXCR on the multiplex PCR reads; one entry per CDR3 protein. The sample shows some 600,000 distinct CDR3 sequences, over 11% of them seen only once. Germline V gene lookup returns CDR1 DFQATT and CDR2 SNEGSKA (reference sequence). CDR3 length: 12 residues.

The receptor's source is a woman aged 25 to 45 with Graves' hyperthyroidism that later progressed to Graves' ophthalmopathy. The V and J genes are TRBV20-1 and TRBJ1-2; D is perhaps TRBD1 (6 bases). Sequencing was performed on blood. The CDR3 region is CSAGDRIRGYTF. The CDR3 coding sequence is TGCAGTGCTGGAGACAGGATAAGGGGCTACACCTTC.